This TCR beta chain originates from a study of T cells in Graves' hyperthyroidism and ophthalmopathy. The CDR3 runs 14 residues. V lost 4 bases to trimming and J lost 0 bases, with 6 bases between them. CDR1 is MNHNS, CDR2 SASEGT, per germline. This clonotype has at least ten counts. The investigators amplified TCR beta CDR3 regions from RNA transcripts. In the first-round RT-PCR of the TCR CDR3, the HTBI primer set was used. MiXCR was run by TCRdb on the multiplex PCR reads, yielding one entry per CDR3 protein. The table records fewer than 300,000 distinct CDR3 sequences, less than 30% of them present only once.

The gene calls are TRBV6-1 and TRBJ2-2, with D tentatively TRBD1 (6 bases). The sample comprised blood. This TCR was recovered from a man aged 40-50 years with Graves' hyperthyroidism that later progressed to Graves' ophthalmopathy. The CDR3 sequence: CASSGTANTGELFF. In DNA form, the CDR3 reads TGTGCCAGCAGTGGGACAGCGAACACCGGGGAGCTGTTTTTT.